A single sample is the source of the 29 T cell receptor beta chains below, sequenced in a study of CD8+ T cells in alopecia areata. The authors extracted RNA and reverse transcribed it into cDNA as the sequencing template. Libraries were prepared by immunoSEQ multiplex PCR; TCRdb keeps only in-frame clonotypes and omits some of them. The top ten clones hold approximately 12% of a sample with 190,000 or so clones, around 60% of them seen once. Documented treatment: oral pan-JAK inhibitor, 5-10 mg twice daily. The sample here was CD8+ T cells sorted from blood, taken at week 24, from a patient treated with tofacitinib. The receptors originated from a human donor with alopecia areata.

In nucleotides, the CDR3 is TGTGCCAGCAGTGAAACGGCGGGTAGGGAAGCTTTCTTT. Translated: CASSETAGREAFF. The chain combines TRBV25-1 with TRBJ1-1; D call uncertain. The CDR3 runs to 13 residues. The V gene's germline CDR1 is MGHDK and CDR2 SYGVNS. Trimming stripped 2 bases from V and 8 bases from J, with 12 bases between.

The chain is built from TRBV29-1 and TRBJ1-2; D unclear. The V and J ends lost 3 bases and 7 bases respectively, with 18 bases between them. Germline V gene sequence: CDR1 SQVTM, CDR2 ANQGSEA. CDR3 length: 14 residues. Here the CDR3 reads CSVDIAQGSPGYTF. The DNA of the CDR3 is TGCAGCGTTGATATAGCCCAAGGGTCGCCTGGCTACACCTTC.

The V call is TRBV29-1, the J call TRBJ2-2, with D maybe TRBD2 (6 bases). The CDR3 has 13 amino acids. Trimming pared 7 bases from V and 3 bases from J, leaving 12 bases between. Germline values: CDR1 SQVTM, CDR2 ANQGSEA. This chain's CDR3 is CSARGTYTGELFF. CDR3 in DNA: TGCAGCGCCCGGGGGACCTACACCGGGGAGCTGTTTTTT.

This sequence joins TRBV5-1 and TRBJ1-2, with D possibly TRBD1 on 5 matching bases. V lost 1 base and J 5 bases, leaving 15 bases between the germline ends. The V gene's germline CDR1 is SGHRS and CDR2 YFSETQ. This CDR3 spans 15 amino acids. CDR3 coding DNA: TGCGCCAGCAGCTTGCCGACAGTTATCGGATATGGCTACACCTTC. This gives the protein CASSLPTVIGYGYTF.

This clone was seen more than once but under ten times. This sequence joins TRBV5-5 and TRBJ1-5, with D perhaps matching TRBD1 (5 bases). V lost 0 bases and J lost 6, with 13 bases in between. The germline V gene encodes CDR1 SGHKS and CDR2 YYEKEE (reference sequence). The CDR3 contains 15 residues. The CDR3 loop is CASSLVAGWIQPQHF. In nucleotides, the CDR3 is TGTGCCAGCAGCTTGGTGGCAGGGTGGATTCAGCCCCAGCATTTT.

This clone was detected only a few times. A much larger clone sits a single nucleotide away, making a read error possible. J is TRBJ2-1 and V is TRBV19, with 7 bases fitting TRBD1. Germline-derived CDR1 and CDR2 are LNHDA and SQIVND (reference sequence). The CDR3 has 15 residues. The J segment lost 0 bases and the V segment lost 3 bases, leaving 2 bases of the junction unmatched. This CDR3 is CASSMTGNSYNEQFF. The DNA of the CDR3 is TGTGCCAGTAGTATGACAGGGAACTCCTACAATGAGCAGTTCTTC.

V gene TRBV19 combines with J gene TRBJ2-5; D is uncertain. Trimming left V 3 bases short and J 5 bases short, with 4 bases between. This CDR3 is 11 amino acids long. CDR1 and CDR2 from the germline V gene are LNHDA and SQIVND (reference sequence). CDR3 coding DNA: TGTGCCAGTAGTATCGCTGAGACCCAGTACTTC. It yields the protein CASSIAETQYF.

The chain links TRBV30 to TRBJ2-1; D is uncertain. The CDR3 has 11 amino acids. With 1 base removed from V and 10 bases from J, the gap between germline ends came to 8 bases. Germline V gives CDR1 GTSNPN, CDR2 SVGIG (reference sequence). CDR3 nucleotides: TGTGCCTGGAGTGATAAGGAAGAGCAGTTCTTC. Translated: CAWSDKEEQFF.

The V and J genes are TRBV25-1 and TRBJ2-7, with D perhaps matching TRBD2 (5 bases). CDR1 and CDR2 (germline): MGHDK, SYGVNS. Trimming took 4 bases from V and 5 from J, leaving 15 bases between them. This CDR3 spans 14 amino acids. In DNA form, the CDR3 reads TGTGCCAGCAGTGGCCCTAGCAGGTTGGACGAGCAGTACTTC. Protein: CASSGPSRLDEQYF.

V gene TRBV11-2 combines with J gene TRBJ2-3, with D perhaps TRBD2 (5 bases). The germline V gene encodes CDR1 SGHAT and CDR2 FQNNGV. Trimming shortened V by 11 bases and J by 6 bases, and 9 bases separated the two germline ends. CDR3 length: 10 amino acids. CDR3: CASTGDTQYF. The DNA of the CDR3 is TGTGCCTCAACGGGGGATACGCAGTATTTT.

This clone was recorded a few times. J is TRBJ2-5 and V is TRBV10-3; possible D gene TRBD1, 5 bases. The CDR3 spans 13 residues. The germline V gene has CDR1 ENHRY and CDR2 SYGVKD. The germline V and J ends were trimmed by 7 bases and 2 bases, with 11 bases remaining between them. The CDR3 here is CAITRTLQETQYF. CDR3 bases: TGTGCCATCACCCGGACACTACAAGAGACCCAGTACTTC.

This clone has more than one count but fewer than ten. The chain combines TRBV7-9 with TRBJ2-1, with D perhaps matching TRBD1 (6 bases). This CDR3 comprises 14 residues. Germline-derived CDR1 and CDR2 are SEHNR and FQNEAQ (reference sequence). Trimming cost V 4 bases and J 4 bases, with 11 bases left between them. CDR3 bases: TGTGCCAGCAGCTCGCGGACAGCATACAATGAGCAGTTCTTC. Protein: CASSSRTAYNEQFF.

The rearrangement links TRBV5-1 to TRBJ2-3; D is ambiguous. CDR3 length equals 11 residues. From germline, CDR1 is SGHRS and CDR2 YFSETQ. The V end was cut by 3 bases, the J end by 2 bases, with 1 base between. The CDR3 coding sequence is TGCGCCAGCAGCTCCACAGATACGCAGTATTTT. It codes for CASSSTDTQYF.

The V and J genes are TRBV27 and TRBJ2-2, with TRBD1 matching over 7 bases. Trimming took 5 bases from V and 7 from J; bases not matched to a gene: 13. Germline V gene data show CDR1 as MNHEY and CDR2 as SMNVEV (reference sequence). This CDR3 has 16 amino acids. The chain's CDR3 is CASSPPYGTEHGELFF. The CDR3, as DNA: TGTGCCAGCAGTCCCCCGTACGGGACAGAACACGGGGAGCTGTTTTTT.

CDR3 loop: CASSSTTGMNTEAFF. The DNA of the CDR3 is TGTGCCAGCAGCTCAACGACAGGGATGAACACTGAAGCTTTCTTT. The chain recombines TRBV9 with TRBJ1-1; 7 bases map to TRBD1. Trimming at V came to 4 bases and at J to 0 bases, leaving 6 bases not matched to a gene. Germline values: CDR1 SGDLS, CDR2 YYNGEE. The CDR3 is 15 residues long.

The chain joins TRBV5-1 to TRBJ2-7, with D possibly matching TRBD2 (6 bases). The CDR3 is 14 amino acids. Germline V gives CDR1 SGHRS, CDR2 YFSETQ. Trimming shortened V by 4 bases and J by 4 bases, and 15 bases separated the two germline ends. This chain's CDR3 is CASSGETGLYEQYF. The CDR3 DNA sequence: TGCGCCAGCAGCGGGGAGACGGGACTTTACGAGCAGTACTTC.

As regards this clone: This specimen includes other DNA sequences encoding the same CDR3. The chain employs TRBV7-9 and TRBJ2-2, with a possible D match to TRBD2 (6 bases). The CDR3 covers 13 residues. With 3 bases removed from V and 4 bases from J, the gap between germline ends came to 6 bases. Germline CDR1 SEHNR, CDR2 FQNEAQ (reference sequence). CDR3 DNA: TGTGCCAGCAGCTTGGGGGGCACCGGGGAGCTGTTTTTT. Amino acids: CASSLGGTGELFF. The whole variable domain, filled in from reference TRBV7-9 and TRBJ2-2, reads DTGVSQNPRHKITKRGQNVTFRCDPISEHNRLYWYRQTLGQGPEFLTYFQNEAQLEKSRLLSDRFSAERPKGSFSTLEIQRTEQGDSAMYLCASSLGGTGELFFGEGSRLTVL.

V and J are TRBV13 and TRBJ2-5; 12 nucleotides agree with TRBD2. The trim removed 5 bases at V and 1 base at J, leaving 8 bases unmatched. CDR1 is PRHDT, CDR2 FYEKMQ, per germline (reference sequence). The CDR3 runs 17 residues. The CDR3 region has the DNA TGTGCCAGCAGCCCGTGGACTAGCGGGGTCCCCCAAGAGACCCAGTACTTC. This codes for CASSPWTSGVPQETQYF. Drawing the rest from reference TRBV13 and TRBJ2-5, the complete variable domain is AAGVIQSPRHLIKEKRETATLKCYPIPRHDTVYWYQQGPGQDPQFLISFYEKMQSDKGSIPDRFSAQQFSDYHSELNMSSLELGDSALYFCASSPWTSGVPQETQYFGPGTRLLVL.

J is TRBJ2-1 and V is TRBV2, with TRBD1 matching over 10 bases. V lost 4 bases to trimming and J lost 6 bases; unmatched junction nucleotides: 3. CDR3 length: 14 residues. Germline V gene data show CDR1 as SNHLY and CDR2 as FYNNEI. CDR3 nucleotide sequence: TGTGCCAGCAGTGGGGGGACAGGGGTCAATGAGCAGTTCTTC. Its translation is CASSGGTGVNEQFF. Filled out from reference TRBV2 and TRBJ2-1, the complete variable domain reads EPEVTQTPSHQVTQMGQEVILRCVPISNHLYFYWYRQILGQKVEFLVSFYNNEISEKSEIFDDQFSVERPDGSNFTLKIRSTKLEDSAMYFCASSGGTGVNEQFFGPGTRLTVL.

The count of this clone is one. This sequence joins TRBV5-1 and TRBJ1-1; no reliable D call. Per germline, CDR1 SGHRS and CDR2 YFSETQ. V dropped 6 bases and J dropped 1 base, with 10 bases sitting between them. CDR3 length: 13 amino acids. CDR3 coding DNA: TGCGCCAGCAACGAGGTCGGGAACACTGAAGCTTTCTTT. It is translated as CASNEVGNTEAFF.

V and J are TRBV5-1 and TRBJ2-7; possible D gene TRBD1, 5 bases. This CDR3 region has 14 residues. The V gene's germline CDR1 is SGHRS and CDR2 YFSETQ. V lost 2 bases, J lost 0 bases, and 9 bases lay in between. CDR3 loop: CASSLDSNSYEQYF. Here the CDR3 DNA reads TGCGCCAGCAGCTTAGACAGCAACTCCTACGAGCAGTACTTC.

This clone has only a few counts. V is TRBV6-5 and J is TRBJ2-7; D is perhaps TRBD1 (5 bases). V gave up 0 bases and J gave up 5 bases, with 14 bases separating them. Germline CDR1 MNHEY, CDR2 SVGAGI. The CDR3 has 15 residues. The CDR3 sequence: CASSYSGQGGNEQYF. CDR3 bases: TGTGCCAGCAGTTACTCGGGCCAGGGTGGGAACGAGCAGTACTTC.

The chain uses TRBV6-5 and TRBJ2-7; D may be TRBD1 (6 bases). From germline, CDR1 is MNHEY and CDR2 SVGAGI. The CDR3 spans 11 residues. Trimming stripped 6 bases from V and 7 bases from J, with 10 bases between. The CDR3 spells CASRYREEQYF. The CDR3, as DNA: TGTGCCAGCAGATACAGGGAGGAGCAGTACTTC.

This clone was counted once. V usage is TRBV27 and J usage is TRBJ2-3; D is unresolved. V was pared by 2 bases and J by 4 bases, with 7 bases between. The CDR3 consists of 13 residues. Germline CDR1 and CDR2: MNHEY and SMNVEV (reference sequence). In nucleotides, the CDR3 is TGTGCCAGCAGTTTAGTAGGGCCAGATACGCAGTATTTT. This translates into CASSLVGPDTQYF.

This clone was counted a few times. The chain carries TRBV5-6 and TRBJ2-3; a possible D gene is TRBD2 (6 bases). The CDR3 runs 16 residues. The V gene lost 3 bases and the J gene lost 2 bases, with 16 bases spanning the gap. CDR1 and CDR2 from the germline V gene are SGHDT and YYEEEE. CDR3 loop: CASSSLRDSDTDTQYF. As DNA, the CDR3 is TGTGCCAGCAGCTCACTCCGGGACTCTGACACAGATACGCAGTATTTT.

The V and J genes are TRBV11-1 and TRBJ2-7, with 7 nucleotides matching TRBD1. There are 15 residues in the CDR3. The germline CDR1 and CDR2 sequences are SGHAT and FQDESV (reference sequence). Germline trimming cut 5 bases from V and 7 bases from J; bases unmatched to any gene: 14. CDR3 residues: CASSITSGQYREQYF. As DNA, the CDR3 is TGTGCCAGCAGCATTACTTCGGGACAGTATCGGGAGCAGTACTTC.

This sequence joins TRBV2 and TRBJ2-7, with 11 bases that match TRBD1. Germline V gene data show CDR1 as SNHLY and CDR2 as FYNNEI. The CDR3 spans 16 residues. V lost 3 bases to trimming and J lost 2 bases; unmatched junction nucleotides: 6. CDR3 residues: CASSDVGQGVPYEQYF. For the CDR3, the DNA is TGTGCCAGCAGTGATGTGGGACAGGGGGTCCCCTACGAGCAGTACTTC.

This clone appeared a few times. At one of its ends the junction is not consistent with the germline gene, which may arise from a read error. This chain connects TRBV5-1 to TRBJ2-7; 8 nucleotides align to TRBD1. The CDR3 loop spans 15 amino acids. Germline values: CDR1 SGHRS, CDR2 YFSETQ. The CDR3 region has the DNA TGTGCCAGCAGCTTGGGTCCCGGGACAGGATACGAGCAGTACTTC. This sequence encodes CASSLGPGTGYEQYF.

This clone was picked up a small number of times. The chain employs TRBV28 and TRBJ2-7; D unclear. V was trimmed by 4 bases and J by 4 bases, leaving 5 bases between them. Germline CDR1 MDHEN, CDR2 SYDVKM. This CDR3 has 11 residues. The CDR3 region has the DNA TGTGCCAGCAGTTCCTCGTACGAGCAGTACTTC. Translation gives CASSSSYEQYF.